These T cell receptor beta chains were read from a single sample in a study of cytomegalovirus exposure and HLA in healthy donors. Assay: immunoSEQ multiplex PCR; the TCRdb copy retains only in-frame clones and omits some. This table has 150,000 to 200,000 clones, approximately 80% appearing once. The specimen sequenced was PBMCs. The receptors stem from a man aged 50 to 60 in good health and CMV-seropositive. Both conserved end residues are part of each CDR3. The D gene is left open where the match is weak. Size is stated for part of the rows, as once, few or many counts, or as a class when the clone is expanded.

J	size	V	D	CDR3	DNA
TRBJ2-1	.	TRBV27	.	CASSLLGVDEQFF	TGTGCCAGCAGTTTACTCGGGGTTGATGAGCAGTTCTTC
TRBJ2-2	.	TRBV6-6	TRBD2	CASKLAGVPGELFF	TGTGCCAGCAAGCTAGCGGGAGTTCCTGGGGAGCTGTTTTTT
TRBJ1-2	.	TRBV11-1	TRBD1	CASSLTGDYGYTF	TGTGCCAGCAGCCTGACAGGGGACTATGGCTACACCTTC
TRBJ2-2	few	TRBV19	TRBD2	CASSTLAGGVGELFF	TGTGCCAGTAGTACGCTAGCGGGAGGAGTCGGGGAGCTGTTTTTT
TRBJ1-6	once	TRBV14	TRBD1	CASSQDRVLGQGNSPLHF	TGTGCCAGCAGCCAAGATCGGGTTCTGGGACAGGGAAATTCACCCCTCCACTTT
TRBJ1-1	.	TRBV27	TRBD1	CASSFHRGRGTEAFF	TGTGCCAGCAGTTTCCACAGGGGGCGGGGCACTGAAGCTTTCTTT
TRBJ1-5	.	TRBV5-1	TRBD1	CASSPGTGFQPQHF	TGCGCCAGCAGCCCCGGGACAGGGTTTCAGCCCCAGCATTTT
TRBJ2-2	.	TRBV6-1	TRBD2	CASSGPGLAGFGELFF	TGTGCCAGCAGTGGACCGGGACTAGCGGGGTTCGGGGAGCTGTTTTTT
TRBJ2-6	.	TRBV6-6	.	CASSPDGAGANVLTF	TGTGCCAGCAGCCCCGACGGGGCTGGGGCCAACGTCCTGACTTTC
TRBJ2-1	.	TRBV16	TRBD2	CASSQSQGGNNEQFF	TGTGCCAGCAGCCAATCCCAGGGAGGGAACAATGAGCAGTTCTTC
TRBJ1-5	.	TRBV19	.	CASKDDSRGNQPQHF	TGTGCCAGCAAGGACGATTCGAGGGGGAATCAGCCCCAGCATTTT
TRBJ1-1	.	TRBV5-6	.	CASSPPGWRMGNTEAFF	TGTGCCAGCAGCCCTCCAGGGTGGCGGATGGGGAACACTGAAGCTTTCTTT
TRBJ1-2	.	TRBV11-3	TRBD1	CASSLTTGGKGYTF	TGTGCCAGCAGCTTAACGACAGGGGGCAAGGGCTACACCTTC
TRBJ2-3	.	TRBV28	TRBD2	CASETSGTDTQYF	TGTGCCAGCGAAACTAGCGGCACAGATACGCAGTATTTT
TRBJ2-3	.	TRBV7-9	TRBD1	CASSLWTGFGTDTQYF	TGTGCCAGCAGCTTATGGACAGGGTTTGGCACAGATACGCAGTATTTT
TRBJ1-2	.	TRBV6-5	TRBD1	CASSTGQGGYTF	TGTGCCAGCAGTACCGGACAGGGGGGCTACACCTTC
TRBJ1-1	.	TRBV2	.	CASPATGMNTEAFF	TGTGCCAGCCCTGCTACAGGGATGAACACTGAAGCTTTCTTT
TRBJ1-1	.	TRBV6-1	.	CASSYLLNTEAFF	TGTGCCAGCAGTTATCTGTTGAACACTGAAGCTTTCTTT
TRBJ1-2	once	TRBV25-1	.	CASSELGRVGYTF	TGTGCCAGCAGTGAATTGGGCAGGGTAGGCTACACCTTC
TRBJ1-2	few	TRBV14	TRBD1	CASSQEWTGSYGYTF	TGTGCCAGCAGCCAAGAGTGGACAGGGAGTTATGGCTACACCTTC
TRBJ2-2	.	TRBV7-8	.	CASSLNTGAAGGELFF	TGTGCCAGCAGCTTAAACACGGGAGCGGCGGGCGGGGAGCTGTTTTTT
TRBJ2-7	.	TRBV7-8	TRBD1	CASSLVTGDTYEQYF	TGTGCCAGCAGCTTAGTGACAGGGGACACCTACGAGCAGTACTTC
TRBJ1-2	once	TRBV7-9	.	CASSLSAGGYTF	TGTGCCAGCAGCTTATCGGCGGGAGGCTACACCTTC
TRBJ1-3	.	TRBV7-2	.	CASSLDPSSGNTIYF	TGTGCCAGCAGCTTAGATCCTAGCTCTGGAAACACCATATATTTT
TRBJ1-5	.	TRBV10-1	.	CASSDKGHLSNQPQHF	TGCGCCAGCAGTGATAAAGGACATTTGAGCAATCAGCCCCAGCATTTT
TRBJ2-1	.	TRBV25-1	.	CASLGTLDNEQFF	TGTGCCAGCCTTGGGACATTGGACAATGAGCAGTTCTTC
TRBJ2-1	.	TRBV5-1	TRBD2	CASSLLAGGDNEQFF	TGCGCCAGCAGCTTACTAGCGGGAGGGGACAATGAGCAGTTCTTC
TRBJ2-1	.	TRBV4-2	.	CASSQDPHSYNEQFF	TGTGCCAGCAGCCAAGATCCCCACTCATACAATGAGCAGTTCTTC
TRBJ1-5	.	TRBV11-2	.	CASSLTGFSNQPQHF	TGTGCCAGCAGCCTTACGGGGTTTAGCAATCAGCCCCAGCATTTT
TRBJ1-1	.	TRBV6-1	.	CASSRLSEAFF	TGTGCCAGCTCGCGGTTGTCTGAAGCTTTCTTT
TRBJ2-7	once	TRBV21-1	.	CASSRSYIYEQYF	TGTGCCAGCAGCAGAAGCTATATCTACGAGCAGTACTTC
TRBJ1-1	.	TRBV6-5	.	CASSETSNTEAFF	TGTGCCAGCAGTGAAACATCGAACACTGAAGCTTTCTTT
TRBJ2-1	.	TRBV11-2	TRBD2	CASSGWGEAGVRNEQFF	TGTGCCAGCAGCGGCTGGGGAGAAGCGGGAGTTCGGAATGAGCAGTTCTTC
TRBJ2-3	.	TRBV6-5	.	CASTPVLGARTQYF	TGTGCCAGCACCCCGGTATTGGGGGCCCGGACGCAGTATTTT
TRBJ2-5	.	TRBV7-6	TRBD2	CASSLVSGGETQYF	TGTGCCAGCAGCTTAGTTAGCGGGGGAGAGACCCAGTACTTC